This TCR beta chain was sequenced during a study of T cells in localized non-small cell lung cancer. Findings and caveats of the study: Heterogeneity remains possible because sequencing was limited to only one tumor region. Adjacent lung held a median 57 of the top 100 tumor clones. Longer overall survival accompanied higher blood T cell density. Uninvolved adjacent lung showed the highest T cell clonality, exceeding tumor.

V trimming: 5 bases; J trimming: 7 bases; junction bases outside the gene matches: 4. The V gene's germline CDR1 is LNHDA and CDR2 SQIVND (reference sequence). The CDR3 has 13 residues. Some clones are missing from TCRdb's copy, which holds only in-frame ones; the method was immunoSEQ multiplex PCR. The profile shows roughly 3,500 clones, 25% to 30% of them singletons. This clone was recorded a few times. Antigen unknown. The V gene is TRBV19, the J gene TRBJ1-5; 8 bases fit TRBD1. The sequence was collected from a man aged 35-69 years with stage III lung adenocarcinoma. Sequencing used lung tumor tissue, obtained before any cancer treatment. CDR3 sequence reads: CASSLTGGQPQHF. CDR3 coding DNA: TGTGCCAGTAGTCTCACAGGGGGACAGCCCCAGCATTTT.